These T cell receptor beta chains were read from a single sample in a study of vaccination and CD4 T cells after COVID-19. Via MiXCR, TCRdb re-called the PCR reads, giving one row per CDR3 protein. This table holds around 20,000 distinct CDR3 sequences, around 45% found once. These TCRs' antigens remain unknown. Specimen: CD4+ T cells from blood, cultured in vitro. The receptors were gathered from a human donor who had recovered from COVID-19. The CDR3 runs from the conserved cysteine through the conserved F or W. The order of the fields is V gene, J gene, D gene, clone size, CDR3 DNA, CDR3 protein. A D gene is named only where the DNA matches it firmly. Size is stated for part of the rows, as once, few or many counts, or as a class when the clone is expanded.

>TRBV7-6|TRBJ2-7|TRBD2|-
TGTGCCAGCAGCTTGAACCCCCCGGGACTAGCGGGGGGGAGGAGCTCCTACGAGCAGTACTTC
CASSLNPPGLAGGRSSYEQYF
>TRBV10-1|TRBJ2-3|TRBD1|few
TGCGCCAGCAGTGAGTCTGGGACAGGAGATACGCAGTATTTT
CASSESGTGDTQYF
>TRBV7-9|TRBJ2-1|-|few
TGTGCCAGCAGCCCTGACTGGATTGAGCAGTTCTTC
CASSPDWIEQFF
>TRBV27|TRBJ2-2|-|-
TGTGCCAGCAGCTCAACGCGAGCTCCGAACACCGGGGAGCTGTTTTTT
CASSSTRAPNTGELFF
>TRBV12-3/TRBV12-4|TRBJ2-7|-|-
TGTGCCAGCAGTTTAAGTTACCAGGCTGGAGAGCAGTACTTC
CASSLSYQAGEQYF
>TRBV7-9|TRBJ2-3|TRBD2|-
TGTGCCAGCAGCTTAGAAAGCACTAGCGGGGGGTATACGCAGTATTTT
CASSLESTSGGYTQYF
>TRBV5-1|TRBJ2-3|-|-
TGCGCCAGCAGCTCGGAGCGGACAGACAGCACAGATACGCAGTATTTT
CASSSERTDSTDTQYF
>TRBV5-1|TRBJ1-1|-|-
TGCGCCAGCAGCTCTCGAGGGGGGAGCACTGAAGCTTTCTTT
CASSSRGGSTEAFF
>TRBV5-1|TRBJ1-2|TRBD1|-
TGCGCCAGCAGCCCGGACAGGGGGCCCTATGGCTACACCTTC
CASSPDRGPYGYTF
>TRBV20-1|TRBJ1-1|TRBD1|-
TGCAGTGCCCCCCCCGGGACAGGGGGCTGGGGTGAAGCTTTCTTT
CSAPPGTGGWGEAFF
>TRBV20-1|TRBJ2-5|-|-
TGCAGTACCACGGGGGGCAGGTGGGCAGAGACCCAGTACTTC
CSTTGGRWAETQYF
>TRBV28|TRBJ1-6|TRBD1|-
TGTGCCAGCAGGTTCCGGGACAGTCATTCACCCCTCCACTTT
CASRFRDSHSPLHF
>TRBV10-3|TRBJ2-3|TRBD1|-
TGTGCCATCAGGACAGGGCAGGTCACAGATACGCAGTATTTT
CAIRTGQVTDTQYF
>TRBV2|TRBJ1-3|-|few
TGTGCCAGCATCCGGGATCGAGGAGACACCATATATTTT
CASIRDRGDTIYF
>TRBV2|TRBJ1-2|-|-
TGTGCCAGCAGTGGCATCAGGGGTGGCTACACCTTC
CASSGIRGGYTF
>TRBV27|TRBJ1-2|-|few
TGTGCCAGCAGTGAATACGGAGGCGACCATGGCTACACCTTC
CASSEYGGDHGYTF
>TRBV4-1|TRBJ1-2|-|few
TGCGCCAGCAGCCAACCCCTGGGGCGGCCCAACTATGGCTACACCTTC
CASSQPLGRPNYGYTF
>TRBV7-2|TRBJ2-5|-|-
TGTGCCAGCAGCGTCAACCAAGAGACCCAGTACTTC
CASSVNQETQYF
>TRBV2|TRBJ2-2|TRBD2|-
TGTGCCAGCTTAGCGGGCGTGAACACCGGGGAGCTGTTTTTT
CASLAGVNTGELFF
>TRBV2|TRBJ2-3|-|-
TGTGCCAGCAGAGGTTTAGTCACAGATACGCAGTATTTT
CASRGLVTDTQYF
>TRBV7-9|TRBJ2-6|-|-
TGTGCCAGCACCTCATCGAGGGGGTTCGACGGGGCCAACGCCCTGACTTTC
CASTSSRGFDGANALTF
>TRBV25-1|TRBJ2-2|TRBD2|-
TGTGCCAGCAGTGCGACTAGCGGGGATTACGCCGGGGAGCTGTTTTTT
CASSATSGDYAGELFF
>TRBV6-1|TRBJ2-3|TRBD2|few
TGTGCCAGCAGGACTCCGGGAGGCGGGGGGGCCTCCGATACGCAGTATTTT
CASRTPGGGGASDTQYF
>TRBV20-1|TRBJ1-1|-|-
TGCAGTGCTGGGTACAGAGGGGGGGCCAACACTGAAGCTTTCTTT
CSAGYRGGANTEAFF
>TRBV11-2|TRBJ1-2|TRBD1|-
TGTGCCAGCAGCTTACAATCCCCAGGGGGCGGTTTCTATGGCTACACCTTC
CASSLQSPGGGFYGYTF
>TRBV24-1|TRBJ2-5|-|few
TGTGCCACCAGTGATGCGAGCAAGCAAGAGACCCAGTACTTC
CATSDASKQETQYF
>TRBV11-3|TRBJ1-1|-|-
TGTGCCAGCAGCTTACAGCTGAACGCGGTAGCTTTCTTT
CASSLQLNAVAFF
>TRBV28|TRBJ2-4|-|-
TGTGCCAGCCTAGATCTAACCAAAAACATTCAGTACTTC
CASLDLTKNIQYF
>TRBV7-3|TRBJ2-5|TRBD1|-
TGTGCCAGCAGCCTCAGCCCGGGACAGGAGAGGTCCCAGTACTTC
CASSLSPGQERSQYF
>TRBV20-1|TRBJ1-2|-|once
TGCAGTGCTGGGTCCTTCTATGGCTACACCTTC
CSAGSFYGYTF
>TRBV7-2|TRBJ1-1|-|-
TGTGCCAGCAGCGCGGGGGGGAACACTGAAGCTTTCTTT
CASSAGGNTEAFF
>TRBV6-1|TRBJ1-2|-|-
TGTGCCAGCAGCCCACAGGAAACCTATGGCTACACCTTC
CASSPQETYGYTF
>TRBV5-1|TRBJ2-1|-|-
TGCGCCAGCAGCATCGACGCGGGGAATGAGCAGTTCTTC
CASSIDAGNEQFF
>TRBV7-2|TRBJ2-2|-|-
TGTGCCAGCAGCTTAGCATTTGCCCGAGGGGAGCTGTTTTTT
CASSLAFARGELFF
>TRBV24-1|TRBJ2-5|-|-
TGTGCCACCCAAGGGCAGGGGGGTGAGACCCAGTACTTC
CATQGQGGETQYF
>TRBV2|TRBJ2-1|-|-
TGTGCCAGCAGTGAACAGACATTATACAATGAGCAGTTCTTC
CASSEQTLYNEQFF
>TRBV19|TRBJ1-5|-|few
TGTGCCAGTAGGGCCGGGACTCACCTTAGTAGCAATCAGCCCCAGCATTTT
CASRAGTHLSSNQPQHF
>TRBV12-3/TRBV12-4|TRBJ2-1|TRBD1|-
TGTGCCAGCAGACCCGGGACAGGGGGTGCTTACAATGAGCAGTTCTTC
CASRPGTGGAYNEQFF
>TRBV5-4|TRBJ2-1|TRBD1|-
TGTGCCAGCAGCATGGGACAGGGACAAAAGTACAATGAGCAGTTCTTC
CASSMGQGQKYNEQFF
>TRBV19|TRBJ2-3|-|few
TGTGCCAGTAGTACCGGGACTCCGGAGACGCAGTATTTT
CASSTGTPETQYF
>TRBV12-3/TRBV12-4|TRBJ2-7|TRBD1|-
TGTGCCAGCAGTTTATCAGGGGGTCGCGAGCAGTACTTC
CASSLSGGREQYF
>TRBV20-1|TRBJ2-1|TRBD2|-
TGCAGTGCCCCGGTTAGCGGGGGAAACTCCTACAATGAGCAGTTCTTC
CSAPVSGGNSYNEQFF
>TRBV10-3|TRBJ2-3|-|-
TGTGCCATCCGAGGAAATAGCGGATACACAGATACGCAGTATTTT
CAIRGNSGYTDTQYF
>TRBV4-3|TRBJ2-7|-|few
TGCGCCAGCAGCCAAGAGGAAGGCAGGGGGGGCGAGCAGTACTTC
CASSQEEGRGGEQYF